The 18 T cell receptor beta chains below all came from one sample that was sequenced in a study of blood T cell repertoires in COVID-19. Clones were read by immunoSEQ multiplex PCR, and TCRdb kept only the in-frame ones, dropping some. The sample records some 250,000 clones, about nine tenths being singletons. Specimen: peripheral blood. These receptors were collected from a man aged 30-40 years who had recovered from COVID-19.

The rearrangement links TRBV2 to TRBJ2-7; weak D call: TRBD1 (7 bases). The CDR3 sequence is 16 residues long. Trimming took 6 bases from V and 1 from J, leaving 19 bases between them. In germline, CDR1 is SNHLY, CDR2 FYNNEI. This CDR3 reads CASSLPRQGGSYEQYF. CDR3 DNA sequence: TGTGCCAGCAGCCTCCCCCGACAGGGAGGTTCCTACGAGCAGTACTTC.

This clone was observed a single time. V usage is TRBV18 and J usage is TRBJ1-2, with TRBD1 matching over 10 bases. The CDR3 loop spans 15 amino acids. CDR1 and CDR2 (germline): KGHSH, LQKENI. With 0 bases clipped from V and 6 bases from J, the junction kept 4 bases outside the gene matches. CDR3 in amino acids: CASSPPDRGPHGYTF. CDR3 bases: TGTGCCAGCTCACCACCAGACAGGGGGCCCCATGGCTACACCTTC.

V and J are TRBV24-1 and TRBJ2-1, with D possibly matching TRBD2 (6 bases). Germline loops: CDR1 KGHDR, CDR2 SFDVKD. V shed 5 bases and J shed 4 bases, with 20 bases lying between them. This CDR3 comprises 17 residues. CDR3: CATSGTLQDRGYNEQFF. The DNA of the CDR3 is TGTGCCACCAGTGGTACTTTGCAGGACCGGGGGTACAATGAGCAGTTCTTC.

The genes are TRBV3-1 (or the pseudogene TRBV3-2) and TRBJ2-7; D remains ambiguous. The CDR3 spans 14 residues. The V end was cut by 5 bases, the J end by 2 bases, with 13 bases between. Germline V lookup: CDR1 LGHDT, CDR2 YNNKEL (reference sequence). CDR3 sequence reads: CASSIGTATYEQYF. CDR3 sequence (DNA): TGTGCCAGCAGCATCGGTACAGCTACCTACGAGCAGTACTTC.

The genes are TRBV3-1 (or the pseudogene TRBV3-2) and TRBJ2-4; maybe TRBD2 (6 bases). Germline loops: CDR1 LGHDT, CDR2 YNNKEL (reference sequence). This CDR3 comprises 15 residues. Trimming took off 4 bases at V and 1 base at J, with 11 bases between the two ends. The CDR3 region is CASSREVGAKNIQYF. CDR3 in DNA: TGTGCCAGCAGCCGGGAGGTGGGGGCCAAAAACATTCAGTACTTC.

This clone was counted only a few times. The chain joins TRBV10-1 to TRBJ2-7; 7 bases line up with TRBD1. With V trimmed by 0 bases and J by 5 bases, 7 bases remained unmatched. CDR3 length: 15 amino acids. CDR1 and CDR2 from the germline V gene are WNHNN and SYGVQD (reference sequence). The CDR3 sequence: CASSESTGAIHEQYF. In DNA, the CDR3 is TGCGCCAGCAGTGAGTCCACAGGGGCTATCCACGAGCAGTACTTC.

This clone came up once. The chain recombines TRBV6-1 with TRBJ2-3; the match to TRBD2 covers 8 bases. The J segment lost 10 bases and the V segment lost 0 bases, leaving 9 bases of the junction unmatched. Looked up from germline, CDR1 is MNHNS and CDR2 is SASEGT. This CDR3 is built from 15 residues. CDR3 amino acids: CASSEARGVIVAQYF. CDR3 nucleotides: TGTGCCAGCAGTGAAGCGCGGGGGGTCATCGTCGCGCAGTATTTT.

CDR3 sequence: CASSIRDSLLYTF. The CDR3 nucleotides are TGTGCCAGCAGTATCCGGGACAGTCTTCTCTACACCTTC. This chain links TRBV6-5 with TRBJ1-2; 7 bases map to TRBD1. The CDR3 covers 13 residues. Germline V gene data show CDR1 as MNHEY and CDR2 as SVGAGI. V was clipped by 5 bases and J by 10 bases; unmatched bases: 10.

The V gene is TRBV3-1 (or the pseudogene TRBV3-2), the J gene TRBJ2-1; 9 nucleotides line up with TRBD2. The V segment lost 2 bases and the J segment 14 bases; nucleotides outside the gene matches: 10. In germline, CDR1 is LGHDT, CDR2 YNNKEL (reference sequence). CDR3 length: 14 residues. In nucleotides, the CDR3 is TGTGCCAGCAGCCAAAGCCCTTTTAGCGGGGGTGAGTTCTTC. The encoded protein is CASSQSPFSGGEFF.

The chain recombines TRBV6-5 with TRBJ1-5; 9 bases fit TRBD1. This CDR3 contains 14 residues. CDR1 MNHEY and CDR2 SVGAGI come from the germline V gene. V was pared by 10 bases and J by 2 bases, with 6 bases of the junction left unmatched. The CDR3 DNA follows: TGTGCCACCGGGGACAGGGAACGCAATCAGCCCCAGCATTTT. Translating gives CATGDRERNQPQHF.

The J gene is TRBJ1-5, the V gene TRBV10-1; D gene uncertain. The CDR3 is made up of 13 amino acids. V dropped 5 bases and J dropped 2 bases, with 7 bases sitting between them. Germline assignment: CDR1 WNHNN and CDR2 SYGVQD (reference sequence). CDR3 nucleotide sequence: TGCGCCAGCAGTTCCGGGGGCAATCAGCCCCAGCATTTT. It translates to CASSSGGNQPQHF.

This clone was counted only a few times. The chain recombines TRBV27 with TRBJ2-2; TRBD1 matches 8 bases. V was clipped by 8 bases and J by 3 bases; unmatched bases: 8. The CDR3 consists of 15 residues. Germline CDR1 reads MNHEY; CDR2 reads SMNVEV (reference sequence). CDR3 residues: CASWSRGLDTGELFF. For the CDR3, the DNA is TGTGCCAGCTGGTCCAGGGGGCTCGACACCGGGGAGCTGTTTTTT.

V and J are TRBV30 and TRBJ2-3, with a possible D match to TRBD1 (6 bases). Germline V lookup: CDR1 GTSNPN, CDR2 SVGIG (reference sequence). The V gene lost 0 bases and the J gene lost 4 bases, with 8 bases spanning the gap. The CDR3 sequence is 13 residues long. Written as DNA, the CDR3 is TGTGCCTGGAGTGTACAGGGCTCAGATACGCAGTATTTT. Amino acids: CAWSVQGSDTQYF. The full variable domain, completed using reference TRBV30 and TRBJ2-3, is SQTIHQWPATLVQPVGSPLSLECTVEGTSNPNLYWYRQAAGRGLQLLFYSVGIGQISSEVPQNLSASRPQDRQFILSSKKLLLSDSGFYLCAWSVQGSDTQYFGPGTRLTVL.

This chain uses TRBV27 with TRBJ1-6; the D gene is possibly TRBD1 (5 bases). Deletions cut 2 bases from V and 5 bases from J, with 13 bases between. This CDR3 has 16 residues. Per the germline V gene, CDR1 is MNHEY and CDR2 is SMNVEV (reference sequence). Written as DNA, the CDR3 is TGTGCCAGCAGTTTAGCGGGGGTTCGGAATAATTCACCCCTCCACTTT. Translation: CASSLAGVRNNSPLHF.

The CDR3 reads CASSLGDRGYGYTF. CDR3 nucleotides: TGTGCCAGCAGCCTCGGGGACAGGGGTTATGGCTACACCTTC. The V gene is TRBV5-4, the J gene TRBJ1-2; 10 nucleotides line up with TRBD1. The CDR3 has 14 residues. Trimming at V came to 4 bases and at J to 5 bases, leaving 5 bases not matched to a gene. Germline V lookup: CDR1 SGHNT, CDR2 YYREEE (reference sequence).

The genes are TRBV5-1 and TRBJ2-7; D ambiguous. CDR1 and CDR2 (germline): SGHRS, YFSETQ. The CDR3 spans 12 residues. V was clipped by 0 bases and J by 3 bases, with 4 bases between them. CDR3 loop: CASSLGDYEQYF. DNA for the CDR3: TGCGCCAGCAGCTTGGGAGACTACGAGCAGTACTTC.

The chain links TRBV6-6 to TRBJ2-5, with a possible D match to TRBD2 (6 bases). Germline V gene sequence: CDR1 MNHNY, CDR2 SVGAGI (reference sequence). The CDR3 spans 13 residues. V was cut by 6 bases and J by 2 bases, with 10 bases left in between. The CDR3 bases are TGTGCCAGCAGGAGACTAGGGCAAGAGACCCAGTACTTC. Its translation is CASRRLGQETQYF.

The CDR3 coding sequence is TGTGCCACCAGCAGAGATCTCGCGGGGTGGACTGAAGCTTTCTTT. This translates into CATSRDLAGWTEAFF. The rearrangement joins TRBV15 to TRBJ1-1; no definite D call. Germline-derived CDR1 and CDR2 are LNHNV and YYDKDF (reference sequence). The CDR3 consists of 15 residues. V gave up 0 bases and J gave up 5 bases, with 13 bases separating them.